The 4 T cell receptor beta chains listed next were all sequenced from one sample in a study of blood T cell repertoires in COVID-19. Profiling relied on immunoSEQ multiplex PCR, and the TCRdb table lists in-frame clones only, not all of them. The sample consists of 470,000 or so clones, around 88% of them appearing once. The sequencing input was peripheral blood. The receptors shown here come from a woman in her 30s with acute or convalescent COVID-19.

The CDR3, as DNA: TGTGCCAGCAGCCAAGTCCCCGCCTACGAGCAGTACTTC. Translating gives CASSQVPAYEQYF. V and J are TRBV3-1 (or the pseudogene TRBV3-2) and TRBJ2-7; no reliable D call. V was pared by 1 base and J by 2 bases, with 6 bases between. Germline lookup yields CDR1 LGHDT and CDR2 YNNKEL (reference sequence). This CDR3 has 13 residues.

V gene TRBV6-1 combines with J gene TRBJ1-2, with a possible D match to TRBD1 (5 bases). The CDR3 loop spans 15 amino acids. In germline, CDR1 is MNHNS, CDR2 SASEGT. V shed 1 base and J shed 4 bases, with 13 bases lying between them. The CDR3 nucleotides are TGTGCCAGCAGTGAAGACAGAAGGGGCCCCTATGGCTACACCTTC. Translation: CASSEDRRGPYGYTF.

This clone has a handful of counts. The CDR3 DNA reads TGTGCCAGCAGCTTAGTAGCGGAAACATATTTT. Its protein product is CASSLVAETYF. The chain combines TRBV7-9 with TRBJ1-3; D unresolved. Germline V CDR1 and CDR2: SEHNR, FQNEAQ (reference sequence). V lost 1 base, J lost 15 bases, and 10 bases lay in between. The CDR3 sequence is 11 residues long. Together with reference TRBV7-9 and TRBJ1-3, the CDR3 gives the full variable domain: DTGVSQNPRHKITKRGQNVTFRCDPISEHNRLYWYRQTLGQGPEFLTYFQNEAQLEKSRLLSDRFSAERPKGSFSTLEIQRTEQGDSAMYLCASSLVAETYFGEGSWLTVV.

The chain links TRBV28 to TRBJ2-7, with D perhaps TRBD1 (6 bases). The CDR3 covers 15 residues. The germline V gene encodes CDR1 MDHEN and CDR2 SYDVKM. V lost 2 bases to trimming and J lost 6 bases, with 17 bases between them. The CDR3, as DNA: TGTGCCAGCAGTTTAGTCAGTCAGGGGACCCCCGAGCAGTACTTC. Its translation: CASSLVSQGTPEQYF.